This T cell receptor beta chain was identified in a study of cytomegalovirus exposure and HLA in healthy donors. Study-level findings and limits: Accounts indicate the classifier identified cytomegalovirus status with strong specificity and sensitivity.

Measured with immunoSEQ multiplex PCR; TCRdb has only the in-frame clones, and not every one. The sample has 250,000 to 300,000 clones; around 91% are singletons. Concerning this clone itself: Its antigen remains unknown.

The CDR3 runs 17 residues. V was pared by 4 bases and J by 3 bases, with 14 bases of the junction left unmatched. Germline lookup yields CDR1 WNHNN and CDR2 SYGVQD (reference sequence). This clonotype originated in a woman between 18 and 30 years old in good health and CMV-seronegative. This chain connects TRBV10-1 to TRBJ2-7; the match to TRBD1 covers 8 bases. The sample comprised PBMCs. The CDR3 DNA is TGCGCCAGCAGTGCCCCCCAGGACAGGGCATTCGACTACGAGCAGTACGTC. This sequence encodes CASSAPQDRAFDYEQYV.